This entry lists 27 T cell receptor beta chains sequenced from one sample in a study of blood T cell repertoires in COVID-19. Method: immunoSEQ multiplex PCR; TCRdb's copy keeps in-frame clones and lacks some. Altogether approximately 310,000 clones are present, roughly 91% being singletons, with the ten largest covering 1%. Sequencing was carried out using peripheral blood. The receptors were sampled from a man aged 50 to 59 with active or convalescent COVID-19.

V usage is TRBV4-1 and J usage is TRBJ2-2; D possibly corresponds to TRBD1 (6 bases). The CDR3 loop spans 17 amino acids. Per the germline V gene, CDR1 is MGHRA and CDR2 is YSYEKL. Trimming pared 2 bases from V and 0 bases from J, leaving 13 bases between. CDR3 amino acids: CASSQTRGIANTGELFF. The CDR3 DNA sequence: TGCGCCAGCAGCCAAACAAGGGGGATCGCGAACACCGGGGAGCTGTTTTTT.

Only one count was recorded for this clone. One end of the junction varies from germline; a read error may be responsible. This chain uses TRBV4-1 with TRBJ1-2; D remains ambiguous. There are 12 residues in the CDR3. CDR1 and CDR2 from the germline V gene are MGHRA and YSYEKL. CDR3 in DNA: TGCGCCAGCAGCTGGGCCGGGAGCCGACCTTTTTTC. Translating gives CASSWAGSRPFF.

This chain links TRBV24-1 with TRBJ1-1; the D is unclear. Trimming pared 9 bases from V and 1 base from J, leaving 11 bases between. Germline lookup yields CDR1 KGHDR and CDR2 SFDVKD. The CDR3 has 13 amino acids. CDR3 loop: CATCSEGNTEAFF. The CDR3 bases are TGTGCCACCTGCTCAGAGGGGAACACTGAAGCTTTCTTT.

The CDR3 sequence is CASSVDGGGETEAFF. CDR3 bases: TGTGCCAGCAGCGTAGATGGGGGAGGAGAGACTGAAGCTTTCTTT. V gene TRBV9 combines with J gene TRBJ1-1; D possibly corresponds to TRBD1 (5 bases). Looked up from germline, CDR1 is SGDLS and CDR2 is YYNGEE. This CDR3 spans 15 amino acids. The V end lost 0 bases, the J end lost 5 bases, and 14 bases lay between the germline ends.

CDR3 nucleotides: TGTGCCAGCAGCCCCTCCCCCGTCGGGGTTGGCTACACCTTC. The encoded protein is CASSPSPVGVGYTF. The chain carries TRBV7-2 and TRBJ1-2, with no clear D. Germline V gene data show CDR1 as SGHTA and CDR2 as FQGNSA. The germline V and J ends were trimmed by 5 bases and 7 bases, with 17 bases remaining between them. This CDR3 is built from 14 residues.

This clone was seen only once. The CDR3 sequence is CASRGRDSTYNEQFF. CDR3 bases: TGTGCCAGCAGGGGGCGGGACTCGACTTACAATGAGCAGTTCTTC. The chain uses TRBV27 and TRBJ2-1, with D possibly being TRBD2 (6 bases). V was pared by 6 bases and J by 4 bases, with 16 bases between. Germline CDR1 MNHEY, CDR2 SMNVEV (reference sequence). The CDR3 is made up of 15 amino acids.

V usage is TRBV5-1 and J usage is TRBJ2-3; weak D call: TRBD2 (5 bases). V lost 6 bases to trimming and J lost 2 bases, with 16 bases between them. CDR1 and CDR2 (germline): SGHRS, YFSETQ. The CDR3 runs 15 residues. The CDR3 sequence: CASTPAGATTDTQYF. In DNA, the CDR3 is TGCGCCAGCACTCCGGCGGGCGCGACCACAGATACGCAGTATTTT.

V gene TRBV19 combines with J gene TRBJ1-5, with 9 bases identical to TRBD1. Germline values: CDR1 LNHDA, CDR2 SQIVND (reference sequence). Germline trimming cut 7 bases from V and 1 base from J; bases unmatched to any gene: 14. The CDR3 length is 18 residues. CDR3 coding DNA: TGTGCCAGTACCATCCTCCGGGACAGGGTGGGGAGCAATCAGCCCCAGCATTTT. It specifies CASTILRDRVGSNQPQHF.

V and J are TRBV9 and TRBJ2-7, with 15 bases aligning to TRBD2. V shed 3 bases and J 0 bases; nucleotides not matched to a gene: 7. Germline lookup yields CDR1 SGDLS and CDR2 YYNGEE. The CDR3 loop spans 18 amino acids. CDR3 in amino acids: CASSAGTSGRIPSYEQYF. The CDR3 DNA reads TGTGCCAGCAGCGCAGGGACTAGCGGGAGGATTCCCTCCTACGAGCAGTACTTC.

The V and J genes are TRBV5-4 and TRBJ1-1, with D perhaps TRBD1 (5 bases). Germline V lookup: CDR1 SGHNT, CDR2 YYREEE (reference sequence). V was trimmed by 0 bases and J by 4 bases, leaving 13 bases between them. CDR3 size: 15 residues. In nucleotides, the CDR3 is TGTGCCAGCAGCTTGGACGGGGGTTTACTCACTGAAGCTTTCTTT. Amino acid sequence: CASSLDGGLLTEAFF.

The chain links TRBV6-5 to TRBJ1-2; no firm D call. The V gene lost 7 bases and the J gene lost 8 bases, with 14 bases spanning the gap. The CDR3 is 12 residues long. The V gene's germline CDR1 is MNHEY and CDR2 SVGAGI. CDR3 protein: CASKYGTGGYTF. The CDR3 bases are TGTGCCAGCAAATACGGAACGGGAGGCTACACCTTC.

This clone was detected a few times. The chain has TRBV2 and TRBJ1-2; D remains ambiguous. Germline CDR1 reads SNHLY; CDR2 reads FYNNEI. The V and J ends lost 3 bases and 3 bases respectively, with 8 bases between them. The CDR3 is 13 amino acids. CDR3 bases: TGTGCCAGCAGTGATGTCAGTTACTATGGCTACACCTTC. This gives the protein CASSDVSYYGYTF.

The chain has TRBV5-1 and TRBJ2-3, with TRBD2 matching over 10 bases. Germline V lookup: CDR1 SGHRS, CDR2 YFSETQ. The CDR3 loop spans 16 amino acids. The junction had 1 base not matched to a gene; V was cut back by 0 bases and J by 0 bases. This CDR3 reads CASSLGTSGSTDTQYF. CDR3 DNA sequence: TGCGCCAGCAGCTTGGGGACTAGCGGCAGCACAGATACGCAGTATTTT.

This clone was counted a single time. The rearrangement joins TRBV14 to TRBJ1-2, with 10 positions matching TRBD1. Losses at the gene ends were 4 bases for V and 2 bases for J; bases not matched to a gene: 10. Per the germline V gene, CDR1 is SGHDN and CDR2 is FVKESK. The CDR3 extends over 17 amino acids. The CDR3 DNA is TGTGCCAGCAGCCCCCGGCCAGGGACAGGGGAAAACTATGGCTACACCTTC. Translating gives CASSPRPGTGENYGYTF.

Regarding this clone: The same CDR3 arises from other DNA sequences in this sample as well. The chain couples TRBV5-1 to TRBJ1-2; weak D call: TRBD1 (6 bases). The V end lost 1 base, the J end lost 2 bases, and 6 bases lay between the germline ends. Per the germline V gene, CDR1 is SGHRS and CDR2 is YFSETQ. The CDR3 runs to 13 residues. CDR3: CASSLQGNYGYTF. The CDR3 region has the DNA TGCGCCAGCAGCTTGCAGGGGAACTATGGCTACACCTTC.

J is TRBJ1-4 and V is TRBV4-2; D possibly corresponds to TRBD1 (5 bases). Looked up from germline, CDR1 is LGHNA and CDR2 is YNFKEQ. V lost 0 bases, J lost 7 bases, and 12 bases lay in between. CDR3 length equals 15 residues. DNA for the CDR3: TGTGCCAGCAGCCAAGATGGCACCGGGGGTGAAAAACTGTTTTTT. Residues: CASSQDGTGGEKLFF.

V gene TRBV28 combines with J gene TRBJ2-7; no clear D. The CDR3 is 12 residues long. Trimming left V 3 bases short and J 4 bases short, with 7 bases between. Per germline, CDR1 MDHEN and CDR2 SYDVKM. The CDR3 bases are TGTGCCAGCAGTTTTACTTGGTACGAGCAGTACTTC. Encoded protein: CASSFTWYEQYF.

The chain carries TRBV7-9 and TRBJ2-4; TRBD2 might be the D (6 bases). Germline V CDR1 and CDR2: SEHNR, FQNEAQ (reference sequence). Trimming removed 1 base at V and 0 bases at J, with 10 bases between. The CDR3 has 16 residues. CDR3 DNA: TGTGCCAGCAGCTTAGGAGCGGGTCTAGCCAAAAACATTCAGTACTTC. It codes for CASSLGAGLAKNIQYF.

Regarding this clone: Other DNA sequences from this sample encode an identical CDR3 as well. V is TRBV19 and J is TRBJ1-4; D gene uncertain. In germline, CDR1 is LNHDA, CDR2 SQIVND (reference sequence). The CDR3 has 14 amino acids. The V and J ends lost 3 bases and 0 bases respectively, with 5 bases between them. The CDR3 sequence is CASSMAATNEKLFF. The CDR3, as DNA: TGTGCCAGTAGTATGGCGGCAACTAATGAAAAACTGTTTTTT.

This rearrangement joins TRBV27 to TRBJ1-1; D remains ambiguous. The CDR3 spans 13 residues. CDR1 MNHEY and CDR2 SMNVEV come from the germline V gene (reference sequence). Trimming pared 1 base from V and 2 bases from J, leaving 5 bases between. In DNA, the CDR3 is TGTGCCAGCAGTTTATGGGCTAACACTGAAGCTTTCTTT. Amino acids: CASSLWANTEAFF.

This rearrangement joins TRBV2 to TRBJ1-3; possibly TRBD1 for D (5 bases). The CDR3 totals 13 residues. The V gene's germline CDR1 is SNHLY and CDR2 FYNNEI. Trimming left V 7 bases short and J 4 bases short, with 11 bases between. As DNA, the CDR3 is TGTGCCAGCACGGTTCAGGGAGGAAACACCATATATTTT. Its protein is CASTVQGGNTIYF.

The chain's CDR3 is CASSEDWWRAQDTQYF. CDR3 DNA sequence: TGTGCCAGCAGTGAAGATTGGTGGAGGGCCCAAGATACGCAGTATTTT. V gene TRBV6-1 combines with J gene TRBJ2-3; perhaps TRBD2 as D (6 bases). The CDR3 consists of 16 residues. Per germline, CDR1 MNHNS and CDR2 SASEGT. V dropped 1 base and J dropped 5 bases, with 16 bases sitting between them.

This clone has just one count. The chain uses TRBV6-2 or TRBV6-3 and TRBJ2-7, with 12 bases fitting TRBD2. Germline V gives CDR1 MNHEY, CDR2 SVGEGT. Unmatched junction bases numbered 6, after V lost 2 bases and J lost 1 base. This CDR3 is 17 amino acids long. The CDR3 region is CASSYQLAGGPSYEQYF. The DNA for the CDR3 is TGTGCCAGCAGTTACCAGCTAGCGGGGGGGCCTTCCTACGAGCAGTACTTC.

The genes are TRBV29-1 and TRBJ1-2; D not certain. The V gene lost 2 bases and the J gene lost 6 bases, with 7 bases spanning the gap. Germline values: CDR1 SQVTM, CDR2 ANQGSEA. The CDR3 extends over 11 amino acids. The CDR3 here is CSVEKGDGYTF. CDR3 nucleotides: TGCAGCGTTGAAAAGGGAGATGGCTACACCTTC.

This chain links TRBV4-1 with TRBJ2-5; tentatively, D is TRBD1 (6 bases). Trimming removed 3 bases from V and 13 bases from J, with 18 bases in between. The CDR3 spans 13 residues. Germline V lookup: CDR1 MGHRA, CDR2 YSYEKL. In DNA form, the CDR3 reads TGCGCCAGCAGCCACTACGACCGGGACATCCCGTACTTC. This encodes CASSHYDRDIPYF.

CDR3 bases: TGTGCCAGCAGTTATACAGACAGGGCCGAGCAGTACTTC. This translates into CASSYTDRAEQYF. The chain joins TRBV28 to TRBJ2-7, with 7 bases matching TRBD1. V trimming: 4 bases; J trimming: 6 bases; junction bases outside the gene matches: 6. The CDR3 totals 13 residues. Germline V gene lookup returns CDR1 MDHEN and CDR2 SYDVKM.

The gene calls are TRBV29-1 and TRBJ2-1, with 9 bases lining up with TRBD1. Germline V gene sequence: CDR1 SQVTM, CDR2 ANQGSEA. The CDR3 length is 14 residues. The ends lost 7 bases at V and 5 bases at J; junction bases unmatched: 9. The CDR3 region has the DNA TGCAGCGGAGCCGGGACAGGGATTGACAATGAGCAGTTCTTC. It translates to CSGAGTGIDNEQFF.